The clone carrying this TCR beta chain was seen more than once but under ten times. These data are taken from a study of blood T cell repertoires in COVID-19. In the study overall: COVID-19 samples from acute and convalescent phases originated in the United States, Italy and Spain. From T cells, B-cell-depleted T cells, or PBMCs came the material, which was cDNA or gDNA.

The authors' processing: Amplifying reference gene primers gave estimates of nucleated cell counts. Profiling relied on immunoSEQ multiplex PCR, and the TCRdb table lists in-frame clones only, not all of them. The DNA was the basis for D and trimming; V, J and clone size are from that table. Of about 60,000 clones listed, approximately 90% were seen once; the top ten hold around a tenth. CDR1 is LGHDT and CDR2 is YNNKEL in the germline V gene (reference sequence). V shed 8 bases, J shed 6 bases, and the junction held 13 bases outside the gene matches. This CDR3 has 16 amino acids. This TCR was recovered from a human donor with acute or convalescent COVID-19. The donor label of this sample is uncertain. Sequencing used peripheral blood. This chain uses TRBV3-1 (or the pseudogene TRBV3-2) with TRBJ2-2; TRBD2 agrees at 9 bases. The CDR3 DNA reads as TGTGCCAGCCGCGGGATAGCGGGGGCGGAGTCCGGGGAGCTGTTTTTT. It specifies CASRGIAGAESGELFF.